This T cell receptor beta chain was identified during a study of tumour-infiltrating T cells in Burkitt lymphoma. At the level of the study: Repertoire clonality predicted overall and progression-free survival.

This CDR3 is built from 18 residues. The ends lost 2 bases at V and 0 bases at J; junction bases unmatched: 7. The germline V gene encodes CDR1 SGHTA and CDR2 FQGNSA. Sequenced by immunoSEQ multiplex PCR; TCRdb stores in-frame clones only, minus some. The sample lists around 14,000 clones; around 75% were seen once. This clone was seen a single time. The sequenced sample was tumor tissue. The chain recombines TRBV7-2 with TRBJ2-7; 13 nucleotides line up with TRBD2. The TCR sequence derives from a human donor with diffuse large B-cell lymphoma. CDR3 loop: CASSLTRTSGGYSYEQYV. CDR3 nucleotide sequence: TGTGCCAGCAGCTTAACCCGGACTAGCGGGGGATACTCCTACGAGCAGTACGTC.